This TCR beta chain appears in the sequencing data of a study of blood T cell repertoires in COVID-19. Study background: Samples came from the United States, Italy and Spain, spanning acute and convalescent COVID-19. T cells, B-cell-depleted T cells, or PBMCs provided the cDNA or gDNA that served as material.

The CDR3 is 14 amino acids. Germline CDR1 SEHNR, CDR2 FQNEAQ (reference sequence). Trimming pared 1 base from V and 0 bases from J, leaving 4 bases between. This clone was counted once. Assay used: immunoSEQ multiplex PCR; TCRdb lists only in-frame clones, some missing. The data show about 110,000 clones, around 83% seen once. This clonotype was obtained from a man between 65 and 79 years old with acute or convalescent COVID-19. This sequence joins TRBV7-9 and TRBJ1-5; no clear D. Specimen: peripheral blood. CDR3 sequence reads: CASSLDSSNQPQHF. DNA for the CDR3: TGTGCCAGCAGCTTAGACTCTAGCAATCAGCCCCAGCATTTT.